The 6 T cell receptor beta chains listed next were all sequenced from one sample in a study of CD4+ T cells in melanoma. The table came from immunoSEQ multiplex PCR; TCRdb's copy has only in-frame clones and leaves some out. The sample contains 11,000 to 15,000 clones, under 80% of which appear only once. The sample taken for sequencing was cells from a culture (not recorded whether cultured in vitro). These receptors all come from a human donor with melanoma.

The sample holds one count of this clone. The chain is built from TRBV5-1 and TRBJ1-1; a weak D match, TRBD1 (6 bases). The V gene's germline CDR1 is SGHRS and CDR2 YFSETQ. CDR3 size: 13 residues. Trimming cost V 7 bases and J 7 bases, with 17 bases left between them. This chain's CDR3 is CASSLGGQNEAFF. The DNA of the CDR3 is TGCGCCAGCTCTCTCGGGGGGCAAAATGAAGCTTTCTTT.

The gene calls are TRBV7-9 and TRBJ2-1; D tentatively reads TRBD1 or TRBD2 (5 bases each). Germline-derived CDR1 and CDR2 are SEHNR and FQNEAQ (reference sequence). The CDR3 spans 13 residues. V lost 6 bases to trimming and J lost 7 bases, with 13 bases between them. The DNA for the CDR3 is TGTGCCAGCAGTTTCGGGGCAGGGAATGAGCAGTTCTTC. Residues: CASSFGAGNEQFF.

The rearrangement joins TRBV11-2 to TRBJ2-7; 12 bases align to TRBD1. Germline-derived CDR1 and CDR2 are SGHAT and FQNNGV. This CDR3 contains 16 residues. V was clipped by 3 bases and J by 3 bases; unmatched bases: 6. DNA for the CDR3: TGTGCCAGCAGCTTGAAGAGGGACAGGGGGCACTACGAGCAGTACTTC. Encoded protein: CASSLKRDRGHYEQYF.

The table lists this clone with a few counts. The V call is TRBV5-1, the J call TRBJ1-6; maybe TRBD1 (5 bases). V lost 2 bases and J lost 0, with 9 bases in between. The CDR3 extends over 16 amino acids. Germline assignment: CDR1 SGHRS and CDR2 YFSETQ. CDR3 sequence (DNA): TGCGCCAGCAGCTTTGGGGCTAGCTCCTATAATTCACCCCTCCACTTT. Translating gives CASSFGASSYNSPLHF.

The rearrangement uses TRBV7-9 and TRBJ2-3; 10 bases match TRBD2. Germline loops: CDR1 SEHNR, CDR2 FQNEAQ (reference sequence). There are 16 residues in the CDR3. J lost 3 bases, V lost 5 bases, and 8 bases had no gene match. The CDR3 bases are TGTGCCAGCAGCCGCCTACTAGCGGGGACTACAGATACGCAGTATTTT. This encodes CASSRLLAGTTDTQYF.

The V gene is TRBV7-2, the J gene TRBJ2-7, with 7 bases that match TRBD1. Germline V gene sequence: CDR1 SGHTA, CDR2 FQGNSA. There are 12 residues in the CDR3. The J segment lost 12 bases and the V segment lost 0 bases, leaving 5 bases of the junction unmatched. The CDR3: CASSLATGNRYF. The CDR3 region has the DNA TGTGCCAGCAGCTTAGCGACAGGGAATCGGTACTTC.